These 20 T cell receptor beta chains originate from one sample sequenced in a study of metastatic and nonmetastatic thyroid tumors. No treatment of any kind had been given to any patient before thyroid surgery. MiXCR re-clonotyped the PCR reads for TCRdb. The data hold about 45,000 clones, with 4% to 5% observed a single time. Sequences were obtained from blood. The source of these receptors is a female donor with papillary thyroid cancer or a benign thyroid nodule (not recorded which). Some clones in this sample may be carry-over from other donors' samples.

There are a few counts of this clone. The junction departs from the called germline gene at one end, perhaps through a read error. The chain combines TRBV20-1 with TRBJ1-5, with D possibly being TRBD1 (6 bases). Per the germline V gene, CDR1 is DFQATT and CDR2 is SNEGSKA (reference sequence). CDR3 length: 16 residues. In nucleotides, the CDR3 is TGCATTGCTAGAGAATTACAGGGTTCCGGTAATCAGCCCCAGCATTTT. This encodes CIARELQGSGNQPQHF.

Concerning this clone itself: Germline is not matched at one junction end, which may reflect a read error. The chain employs TRBV12-3 or TRBV12-4 and TRBJ2-3; 9 nucleotides align to TRBD1. CDR3 length: 15 residues. CDR3 residues: CASSNDRGGSDRQYF. In DNA form, the CDR3 reads TGTGCCAGCAGTAATGACAGGGGGGGGTCAGATAGGCAGTATTTT.

V usage is TRBV28 and J usage is TRBJ2-7, with 9 bases aligning to TRBD2. V gave up 5 bases and J gave up 0 bases; unmatched junction bases: 8. Germline CDR1 is MDHEN and CDR2 is SYDVKM. The CDR3 has 16 amino acids. CDR3 DNA: TGTGCCAGCAGTCCCATAGCGGGAGAGGGCTCCTACGAGCAGTACTTC. Translated, it gives CASSPIAGEGSYEQYF.

This clone was recorded many times. J is TRBJ1-2 and V is TRBV19, with D tentatively TRBD1 (5 bases). V was cut by 9 bases and J by 4 bases, with 12 bases left in between. The CDR3 is 12 residues long. Germline V gene data show CDR1 as LNHDA and CDR2 as SQIVND (reference sequence). This CDR3 is CASRTLGYGYTF. The DNA for the CDR3 is TGTGCCAGCCGGACATTAGGCTATGGCTACACCTTC. Full variable domain (missing parts from reference TRBV19 and TRBJ1-2): DGGITQSPKYLFRKEGQNVTLSCEQNLNHDAMYWYRQDPGQGLRLIYYSQIVNDFQKGDIAEGYSVSREKKESFPLTVTSAQKNPTAFYLCASRTLGYGYTFGSGTRLTVV.

This clone was recorded many times. V is TRBV6-5 and J is TRBJ1-1, with D possibly being TRBD1 (5 bases). The germline gives CDR1 MNHEY, CDR2 SVGAGI. The CDR3 extends over 14 amino acids. V dropped 2 bases and J dropped 0 bases, with 7 bases sitting between them. This chain's CDR3 is CASSYRGMNTEAFF. The CDR3 nucleotides read TGTGCCAGCAGTTACAGGGGCATGAACACTGAAGCTTTCTTT.

This clone was counted at least ten times. The gene calls are TRBV29-1 and TRBJ1-1; possible D gene TRBD1, 5 bases. V was clipped by 3 bases and J by 4 bases, with 15 bases between them. Germline-derived CDR1 and CDR2 are SQVTM and ANQGSEA. The CDR3 totals 14 residues. CDR3 protein: CSVEPQGGGTEAFF. CDR3 nucleotides: TGCAGCGTTGAGCCGCAGGGCGGAGGCACTGAAGCTTTCTTT.

This clone was counted many times. V usage is TRBV5-4 and J usage is TRBJ1-6, with D perhaps TRBD1 (5 bases). This CDR3 spans 14 amino acids. Trimming took off 2 bases at V and 10 bases at J, with 13 bases between the two ends. Germline V gene data show CDR1 as SGHNT and CDR2 as YYREEE (reference sequence). CDR3 bases: TGTGCCAGCAGCTTCGGGACCTTAGGATCACCCCTCCACTTT. This translates into CASSFGTLGSPLHF.

This clone was seen many times. The chain uses TRBV7-9 and TRBJ2-7; tentatively, D is TRBD1 or TRBD2 (5 bases each). Germline CDR1 and CDR2: SEHNR and FQNEAQ (reference sequence). V was pared by 0 bases and J by 0 bases, with 6 bases between. CDR3 size: 14 residues. CDR3 loop: CASSLAGDSYEQYF. CDR3 nucleotides: TGTGCCAGCAGCTTAGCGGGGGACTCCTACGAGCAGTACTTC.

Ten or more counts support this clone. The sample carries other DNA sequences with the same CDR3. This rearrangement joins TRBV20-1 to TRBJ2-5; no firm D call. Germline CDR1 reads DFQATT; CDR2 reads SNEGSKA (reference sequence). The CDR3 is 10 residues long. Trimming pared 1 base from V and 5 bases from J, leaving 2 bases between. In DNA form, the CDR3 reads TGCAGTGCTAGAGGGGAGACCCAGTACTTC. Amino acids: CSARGETQYF.

As for this clone: This sequence may be a read error, since a much larger clone differs from it by one base. The chain uses TRBV3-1 and TRBJ1-4; D possibly corresponds to TRBD1 (6 bases). CDR3 length equals 15 residues. CDR1 and CDR2 (germline): LGHDT, YNNKEL (reference sequence). V was pared by 6 bases and J by 6 bases, with 17 bases between. In nucleotides, the CDR3 is TGTGCCAGCAGTACTCGGGAAGGGGGGGATGAAAAACTGTTTTTT. It encodes CASSTREGGDEKLFF.

The table lists this clone with many counts. The rearrangement joins TRBV29-1 to TRBJ1-1; D is possibly TRBD1 (6 bases). The CDR3 loop spans 13 amino acids. Germline values: CDR1 SQVTM, CDR2 ANQGSEA. V lost 7 bases and J lost 4, with 16 bases in between. CDR3 region: CSAVQSRGTEAFF. CDR3 bases: TGCAGCGCCGTACAGTCCAGGGGCACTGAAGCTTTCTTT.

This clone was counted many times. This same CDR3 is encoded by further DNA sequences in the sample. The chain couples TRBV20-1 to TRBJ2-3, with D perhaps given as TRBD1 or TRBD2 (5 bases each). The CDR3 runs 16 residues. V was clipped by 0 bases and J by 4 bases, with 17 bases between them. Germline V CDR1 and CDR2: DFQATT, SNEGSKA (reference sequence). As DNA, the CDR3 is TGCAGTGCTAGAGATTCTCCAGGGAAGGGAGCAGATACGCAGTATTTT. Protein product: CSARDSPGKGADTQYF.

The CDR3: CASSPKLADQETQYF. Here the CDR3 DNA reads TGTGCCAGCTCACCGAAACTAGCGGACCAAGAGACCCAGTACTTC. This sequence joins TRBV18 and TRBJ2-5; 8 nucleotides match TRBD2. Germline V gene data show CDR1 as KGHSH and CDR2 as LQKENI. V lost 3 bases, J lost 0 bases, and 3 bases stayed unmatched. The CDR3 has 15 amino acids.

The sample holds a few counts of this clone. V is TRBV4-1 and J is TRBJ2-1, with unresolved D. Trimming took off 6 bases at V and 4 bases at J, with 10 bases between the two ends. CDR3 length: 13 residues. CDR1 MGHRA and CDR2 YSYEKL come from the germline V gene. In DNA, the CDR3 is TGCGCCAGCAGTTACACAAATTACAATGAGCAGTTCTTC. This translates into CASSYTNYNEQFF.

This clone was recorded at least ten times. The chain recombines TRBV19 with TRBJ2-7, with D perhaps matching TRBD1 (5 bases). The germline CDR1 and CDR2 sequences are LNHDA and SQIVND (reference sequence). Deletions cut 3 bases from V and 1 base from J, with 10 bases between. This CDR3 region has 14 residues. The CDR3 loop reads CASSMQGASYEQYF. In DNA form, the CDR3 reads TGTGCCAGTAGTATGCAAGGGGCGTCCTACGAGCAGTACTTC.

This clone was found many times. CDR3: CASTRGPGNTIYF. The CDR3 region has the DNA TGTGCCAGCACCCGAGGGCCTGGAAACACCATATATTTT. The rearrangement uses TRBV6-1 and TRBJ1-3, with unresolved D. The CDR3 loop spans 13 amino acids. V lost 7 bases, J lost 2 bases, and 9 bases lay in between. Germline V lookup: CDR1 MNHNS, CDR2 SASEGT.

This clone is medium-sized within its sample. This chain joins TRBV6-1 and TRBJ2-1; tentatively, D is TRBD2 (5 bases). V dropped 8 bases and J dropped 0 bases, with 11 bases sitting between them. The CDR3 has 14 residues. Looked up from germline, CDR1 is MNHNS and CDR2 is SASEGT. The CDR3 reads CASRGRSSYNEQFF. For the CDR3, the DNA is TGTGCCAGCCGCGGGCGAAGCTCCTACAATGAGCAGTTCTTC.

This clone was recorded many times. This chain uses TRBV12-3 or TRBV12-4 with TRBJ2-7; D is undetermined. The CDR3 runs 12 residues. The V gene lost 1 base and the J gene lost 2 bases, with 3 bases spanning the gap. The CDR3 is CASSLGTYEQYF. CDR3 coding DNA: TGTGCCAGCAGTTTAGGAACCTACGAGCAGTACTTC.

This clone was found many times. The chain employs TRBV2 and TRBJ2-7; tentative D call: TRBD2 (6 bases). The CDR3 is 14 residues long. Deletions cut 5 bases from V and 0 bases from J, with 11 bases between. The V gene's germline CDR1 is SNHLY and CDR2 FYNNEI. CDR3 sequence reads: CASSFDGSSYEQYF. The CDR3 DNA reads as TGTGCCAGCAGTTTCGACGGGAGCTCCTACGAGCAGTACTTC.

This clone was counted many times. The chain uses TRBV12-3 or TRBV12-4 and TRBJ1-2, with TRBD1 matching 8 bases. Trimming cost V 5 bases and J 5 bases; bases outside gene matches: 4. The CDR3 contains 13 residues. For the CDR3, the DNA is TGTGCCAGCAGTGCTGACAGGGGTTATGGCTACACCTTC. It yields the protein CASSADRGYGYTF.